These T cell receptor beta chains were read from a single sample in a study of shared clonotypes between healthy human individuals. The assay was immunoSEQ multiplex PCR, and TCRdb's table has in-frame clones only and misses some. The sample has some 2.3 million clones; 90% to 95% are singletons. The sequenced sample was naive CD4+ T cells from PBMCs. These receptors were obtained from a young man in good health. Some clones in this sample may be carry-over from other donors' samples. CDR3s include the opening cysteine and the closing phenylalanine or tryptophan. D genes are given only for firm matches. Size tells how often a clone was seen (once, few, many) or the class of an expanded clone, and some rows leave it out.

TGTGCCAGCAGTAACACGGCTGAAGCTTTCTTT CASSNTAEAFF TRBJ1-1 . once TRBV2
TGTGCCAGTAGTATAGGAGGGTCCGGGGGACGGCGCTACACCTTC CASSIGGSGGRRYTF TRBJ1-2 . . TRBV19
TGTGCCAGCAGGGGGACAGTGGCGAACTACGAGCAGTACTTC CASRGTVANYEQYF TRBJ2-7 TRBD1 . TRBV6-1
TGTGCCAGCAGCTTAGACGGGCGGACGAACACTGAAGCTTTCTTT CASSLDGRTNTEAFF TRBJ1-1 . . TRBV7-3
TGCGCCAGCAGCCAAGATGGCAGAGGGACTGAAGCTTTCTTT CASSQDGRGTEAFF TRBJ1-1 . . TRBV4-3
TGCGCCAGCAGCTCAGGACAGGGGGAAGGACGAACCGGGGAGCTGTTTTTT CASSSGQGEGRTGELFF TRBJ2-2 TRBD1 . TRBV5-1
TGTGCCAGCAGCTTCAACAGGGCTCGGGAAGCTTTCTTT CASSFNRAREAFF TRBJ1-1 . . TRBV14
TGTGCCAGTAGAGCGGACAGAAGGTACACTGAAGCTTTCTTT CASRADRRYTEAFF TRBJ1-1 . . TRBV19
TGTGCCAGTACTTCCGACCCGGGCGCTGAAGCTTTCTTT CASTSDPGAEAFF TRBJ1-1 . . TRBV2
TGTGCCAGCAGCCTTGGGCCGGGACTAGCGGGAGGCCCCCGGGACAATGAGCAGTTCTTC CASSLGPGLAGGPRDNEQFF TRBJ2-1 TRBD2 . TRBV5-4
TGCGCCAGCAGCTTGGCTGGGTCTAGGGGCGGCTACGAGCAGTACTTC CASSLAGSRGGYEQYF TRBJ2-7 . once TRBV5-1
TGTGCCAGCAGTTTATATCGCGACGAGCAGTACTTC CASSLYRDEQYF TRBJ2-7 . . TRBV28
TGTGCCAGCAGCTTTAGTTACAGTACTGAAGCTTTCTTT CASSFSYSTEAFF TRBJ1-1 . . TRBV11-3
TGCGCCAGCAGCGAAGGACAGATCCGTGGCTCCTACGAGCAGTACTTC CASSEGQIRGSYEQYF TRBJ2-7 . . TRBV5-1
TGCAGCGGTTCTGTTTATAGCGGGAGGGATGAGCAGTTCTTC CSGSVYSGRDEQFF TRBJ2-1 TRBD2 . TRBV29-1
TGCGCCAGCAGCTTGGAAGGCAGTGGAGGGGCAGATACGCAGTATTTT CASSLEGSGGADTQYF TRBJ2-3 . . TRBV5-1
TGCGCCAGCAGCGGGGGACTTACGACCGGGGAGCTGTTTTTT CASSGGLTTGELFF TRBJ2-2 . . TRBV5-1
TGTGCCAGCAGCGTAGCCACCAATCAGCCCCAGCATTTT CASSVATNQPQHF TRBJ1-5 . once TRBV9
TGTGCCAGCAGGTCTTTTCTGGCTGAGCAGTTCTTC CASRSFLAEQFF TRBJ2-1 . . TRBV2
TGCGCCAGCAGCTTCTCAGGGGAGAAGCCCGGGGAGCTGTTTTTT CASSFSGEKPGELFF TRBJ2-2 . . TRBV5-1